This T cell receptor beta chain was observed in a study of blood T cell repertoires in COVID-19. Per the authors' pipeline: Cell counts per sample came from amplifying reference gene primers. Data came from immunoSEQ multiplex PCR; TCRdb stores just in-frame clones and leaves some out. The D gene and trimming were derived from the DNA, and the V and J assignments and clone size from that table. The sample records under 85,000 clones, around 80% being singletons. The germline V gene has CDR1 MNHEY and CDR2 SVGEGT. The CDR3 length is 16 residues. Trimming cost V 2 bases and J 0 bases, with 13 bases left between them.

This TCR was recovered from a man aged 50 to 60 with acute or convalescent COVID-19. Sequenced: peripheral blood. The J gene is TRBJ1-1, the V gene TRBV6-2 or TRBV6-3, with D perhaps TRBD1 (5 bases). CDR3 sequence: CASSYPGGGLNTEAFF. The CDR3 coding sequence is TGTGCCAGCAGTTACCCTGGGGGGGGGTTGAACACTGAAGCTTTCTTT.